The T cell receptor beta chain under discussion was sequenced for a study of early T cells in non-severe SARS-CoV-2 infection. TCRdb reprocessed the 5' RACE reads via MiXCR and lists one record per CDR3 protein. The profile shows 55,000 to 75,000 distinct CDR3 sequences, 7.5% to 10% of them singletons. CDR3 size: 14 residues. The germline V gene has CDR1 MNHEY and CDR2 SVGAGI. Between the trimmed V and J ends, which lost 5 bases and 4 bases, there was a span of 14 bases. In its sample, this clonotype was seen many times. The chain uses TRBV6-5 and TRBJ1-2, with D uncertain. Source material: whole blood. The receptor was derived from an adult who was a healthcare worker with PCR-confirmed SARS-CoV-2 infection or an uninfected control (not recorded which). The CDR3 DNA sequence: TGTGCCAGCAGTGCCACAAGCAAGGGCTATGGCTACACCTTC. It yields the protein CASSATSKGYGYTF.